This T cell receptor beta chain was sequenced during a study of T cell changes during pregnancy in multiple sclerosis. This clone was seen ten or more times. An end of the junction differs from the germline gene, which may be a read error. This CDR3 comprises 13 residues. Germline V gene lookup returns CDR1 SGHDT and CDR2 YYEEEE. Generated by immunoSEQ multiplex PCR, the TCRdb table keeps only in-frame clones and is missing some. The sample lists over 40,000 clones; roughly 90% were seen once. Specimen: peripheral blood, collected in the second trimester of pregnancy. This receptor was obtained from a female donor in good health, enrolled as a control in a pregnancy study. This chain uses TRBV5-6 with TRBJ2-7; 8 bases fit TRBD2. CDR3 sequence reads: CASSLTSGGGENF. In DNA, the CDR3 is TGTGCCAGCAGCTTGACTAGCGGAGGGGGGGAGAACTTC.